This T cell receptor beta chain was sequenced in a study of identical twins. Findings and limits, study-wide: Abundant beta clonotypes from cord blood bore fewer insertions; memory repertoires lacked this pattern. Excess sharing by twins proved weaker in beta out-of-frame sequences. There was an excess of low generation probability in the out-of-frame alpha sequences that twins shared. Analyses of zero insertions could, in part, be confounded by invariant MAIT and iNKT cells.

MiXCR, run by TCRdb on the 5' RACE reads, gives a single entry per CDR3 protein. The table includes approximately 1.8 million distinct CDR3 sequences, around a third detected once. In regard to this clonotype: Its antigen is not known.

This CDR3 has 16 residues. In germline, CDR1 is MDHEN, CDR2 SYDVKM. Trimming left V 4 bases short and J 3 bases short, with 16 bases between. This receptor was obtained from a newborn girl in good health. Input material: cord blood. The chain recombines TRBV28 with TRBJ2-1, with D perhaps TRBD2 (6 bases). CDR3 coding DNA: TGTGCCAGCAGTTCCAATGGACTACAGGACTACAATGAGCAGTTCTTC. Protein: CASSSNGLQDYNEQFF.